This T cell receptor beta chain is drawn from a study of T cells in tuberculosis. Note on this clone: Its specificity is not known.

Points from the study as a whole: Samples were chosen by availability of cryopreserved specimens.

Using immunoSEQ multiplex PCR, the repertoire was profiled, and TCRdb retains in-frame clones only, with some absent. The profile shows tens of thousands of clones, 80% to 90% of them singletons. Sequencing was performed on PBMCs. The source of this sequence is a donor aged 10-35 years with latent tuberculosis or without tuberculosis infection.

CDR3 DNA sequence: TGTGCCAGCAGCAGGGTTGGGACAGGAAATTCCGGGGAGCTGTTTTTT. Translating gives CASSRVGTGNSGELFF. This chain connects TRBV9 to TRBJ2-2; TRBD1 agrees at 8 bases. There are 16 residues in the CDR3. Trimming took 4 bases from V and 6 from J; bases not matched to a gene: 11. CDR1 SGDLS and CDR2 YYNGEE come from the germline V gene.